One and the same sample provided the 5 T cell receptor beta chains below, sequenced in a study of T cells in women clearing cervical HPV infection (dated by TCRdb to between 2017 and 2018). Library preparation was by the immunoSEQ multiplex PCR assay. The table was pulled from immuneACCESS by TCRdb, which kept in-frame rearrangements only. Such tables lose some clones; where checked, under half of the loss comes from unresolved V genes, and the rest has no known cause. This sample's table lists around 28,000 clones. 4.2% of the sample is taken by the ten largest. Sequenced sample: blood buffy coat. Every receptor here comes from a woman aged 18 to 75 with a cervical HPV16 infection that either progressed to CIN3+ or cleared (not recorded which).

In regard to this clone: With the read ending 3 residues before the CDR3 end, the germline J gene is used to fill in that end. The chain has TRBV28 and TRBJ1-1; D is uncertain. V lost 6 bases and J lost 4, with 18 bases in between. The CDR3 runs 15 residues. Germline CDR1 MDHEN, CDR2 SYDVKM. The DNA read from the CDR3 is TGTGCCAGCAGATGGCCGGGGTCAAAGCCCACTGAA. As protein: CASRWPGSKPTE. The CDR3 as a whole reads CASRWPGSKPTEAFF.

A remark on this clone: From the germline J gene comes the end of the CDR3, since the read stops 3 residues before it. J is TRBJ2-3 and V is TRBV19; tentative D call: TRBD1 (6 bases). Trimming cost V 5 bases and J 3 bases, with 15 bases left between them. The CDR3 is made up of 15 amino acids. Per the germline V gene, CDR1 is LNHDA and CDR2 is SQIVND (reference sequence). The CDR3 region is CASSPRGDKTDTQYF. The CDR3 bases that were read are TGTGCCAGTAGTCCCAGAGGGGACAAAACAGATACG.

Remarks on this clone: The CDR3 end is not reached by the read, which stops 3 residues before it; the germline J gene fills it in. V and J are TRBV9 and TRBJ2-1; the D gene is possibly TRBD2 (6 bases). The germline V gene encodes CDR1 SGDLS and CDR2 YYNGEE. The V end lost 3 bases, the J end lost 2 bases, and 9 bases lay between the germline ends. The CDR3 is 14 residues long. The CDR3 spells CASSGASAYNEQFF. Partial CDR3 DNA: TGTGCCAGCAGCGGGGCTAGCGCCTACAATGAG.

In the case of this clone: The read ends 3 residues shy of where the CDR3 ends; the end is completed using the germline J gene. The chain links TRBV28 to TRBJ1-2; TRBD1 is a possible D gene (6 bases). This CDR3 spans 13 amino acids. From germline, CDR1 is MDHEN and CDR2 SYDVKM. Deletions cut 2 bases from V and 4 bases from J, with 8 bases between. The CDR3 is CASSLQGGYGYTF. Partial CDR3 DNA: TGTGCCAGCAGTTTACAAGGGGGCTATGGC.

A remark on this clone: Sequencing ends 3 residues short of the CDR3 end; the germline J gene provides the rest. The rearrangement uses TRBV7-2 and TRBJ1-2; no clear D gene. CDR3 length: 13 residues. The germline CDR1 and CDR2 sequences are SGHTA and FQGNSA. V was pared by 3 bases and J by 0 bases, with 5 bases between. CDR3 protein: CASSFISNYGYTF. CDR3 DNA (partial): TGTGCCAGCAGCTTTATATCTAACTATGGC.